This TCR beta chain was documented in a study of cytomegalovirus exposure and HLA in healthy donors. Broader study findings: Being productive about 87% or about 30% of the time was typical of most TCR beta V segments in an earlier analysis. A later analysis appeared to link common viral pathogens to several of the most significant clusters.

Germline trimming cut 3 bases from V and 1 base from J; bases unmatched to any gene: 4. CDR1 and CDR2 (germline): SGHRS, YFSETQ. The CDR3 loop spans 17 amino acids. Remarks on this clone: No antigen is known for it.

The PCR contained 60 Vbeta and 13 Jbeta primers. This table comes from immunoSEQ multiplex PCR, and its TCRdb copy is limited to in-frame clones, with some not included. The table includes approximately 160,000 clones, around 76% detected once. The genes are TRBV5-1 and TRBJ2-1; TRBD2 matches 13 bases. The sequencing input was PBMCs. The clonotype comes from a man in his forties or fifties in good health and CMV-seronegative. The CDR3 DNA is TGCGCCAGCAGCTCCGCGACTAGCGGGAGGTCCTACAATGAGCAGTTCTTC. Translation gives CASSSATSGRSYNEQFF.